The sample holds a few counts of the clone carrying this T cell receptor beta chain. TCRdb called the RT-PCR reads again in MiXCR, with one record for every CDR3 protein. Of fewer than 800,000 distinct CDR3 sequences listed, 11% to 15% are singletons. This CDR3 is built from 15 residues. Germline CDR1 reads SGHAT; CDR2 reads FQNNGV. V was cut by 0 bases and J by 2 bases, with 8 bases left in between. The chain couples TRBV11-2 to TRBJ2-1, with D hard to call. Sequences were obtained from memory CD4+ T cells from blood. The source is a female donor in good health, serving as a healthy control. This CDR3 reads CASSLDVGTYNEQFF. CDR3 DNA: TGTGCCAGCAGCTTAGATGTAGGAACCTACAATGAGCAGTTCTTC.